This T cell receptor beta chain comes out of a study of molecular identifiers for immune sequencing clone quantification. Findings and caveats of the study: More than 98% of effector molecules, versus under 1% of naive-cell molecules, belonged to clones above 20 RNA copies.

Each CDR3 protein gets one entry after TCRdb re-called the PCR reads with MiXCR. The sample carries 90,000 or so distinct CDR3 sequences, nearly 25% recorded once. The CDR3 runs to 13 residues. V was cut by 4 bases and J by 0 bases, with 4 bases left in between. This clonotype was detected a few times. Its target is not known. V and J are TRBV12-3 or TRBV12-4 and TRBJ2-4; unclear D gene. The sample taken for sequencing was naive CD8+ T cells from blood, with Jurkat cell RNA spiked in. The subset denotes: FACS-sorted CD8+CD4-CCR7+CD45RA+ naive T cells. The receptor's source is a human donor in good health. Some libraries in this study had Jurkat cell RNA spiked in. This CDR3 is CASSSGAKNIQYF. CDR3 sequence (DNA): TGTGCCAGCAGTTCGGGAGCCAAAAACATTCAGTACTTC.